The rows below give T cell receptor beta chains drawn from one sample of a study of blood T cell repertoires in COVID-19. Profiled with immunoSEQ multiplex PCR; TCRdb holds only in-frame clones, not every one. The sample consists of some 130,000 clones, about 86% of them appearing once. Sequenced sample: peripheral blood. The receptor set was obtained from a woman in her forties or fifties with acute or convalescent COVID-19. Each CDR3 is given without its conserved first and last residue. The order of the fields is V gene, CDR3 protein.

TRBV19	ASKARENTGELF
TRBV4-2	ASSQDLVGAGLWDSPLH
TRBV4-2	ASSQAGTRPTGELF
TRBV19	ASSIGRDYTDTQY
TRBV19	ASSMIGSANEKLF
TRBV6-1	ASSEAGRNTEAF
TRBV30	AWSVPGLSGNTIY
TRBV9	ASSEGQGIGEQY
TRBV2	ASSEAIGQDQPQH
TRBV6-6	ASSYSGEASYEQY
TRBV4-1	ASSQVNLIGNQPQH
TRBV9	ASSPQGALNTEAF
TRBV3-1/TRBV3-2	ASSQDLVGGTEAF
TRBV19	ASSIKTESTGELF
TRBV7-3	ASSLTGQKIYGYT
TRBV18	ASSEQNTEAF
TRBV5-1	ASSPVHATNEKLF
TRBV18	ASSNRTAGGANVLT
TRBV7-3	ASSITYTGELF
TRBV10-2	ASSEGQALPGGTEAF
TRBV10-3	AISELAGDTGELF
TRBV5-6	ASSSQGHYT
TRBV5-1	ASSLSPSNSYNSPLH
TRBV6-5	ASSQYGFLPYEQY
TRBV5-1	ASSLDSATYEQY
TRBV3-1/TRBV3-2	ASSHGTGNSPLH
TRBV7-9	ASSRTGANEKLF
TRBV19	ASSLNRGIGNSPLH
TRBV5-5	ASSLLGGYNEQF
TRBV11-3	ASSLRSTDTQY
TRBV5-1	ASSLGQGKNSGNTIY
TRBV19	ASSNGWSYEQY
TRBV11-2	ASSLQGGGPYEQY
TRBV27	ASRRFPQGLANYGYT
TRBV4-2	ASSQAGARSNQPQH
TRBV29-1	SVARSGNTIY
TRBV5-1	ASSFLPGQGSIAERDTIY
TRBV6-1	ASSETGDSTMRGYT
TRBV27	ASRTTGAGNTIY
TRBV27	ASSPQGEIYGYT
TRBV5-6	ASSRGRRNTEAF
TRBV7-3	ASSLTVVADTGELF
TRBV23-1	ASSQSYFLDRGREPLH
TRBV21-1	ASSKAYLRTGDRNTGELF
TRBV11-2	ASSSTGADEKLF